The clone carrying this T cell receptor (beta chain) was observed a few times. What it binds is not known. The TCRbeta library incorporated unique molecular identifiers. TCRdb recomputed calls from the PCR reads with MiXCR, one row per CDR3 protein. The sample carries some 200,000 distinct CDR3 sequences, about 7% recorded once. The data were taken from a study of T-cell reconstitution after alpha-beta-depleted transplantation in children. Findings of the study overall: Several hundred expanded graft clones reportedly supplied alpha-beta T cells about two months after transplant.

Germline V CDR1 and CDR2: SGHDN, FVKESK. J lost 3 bases, V lost 1 base, and 6 bases had no gene match. CDR3 size: 15 residues. The chain is built from TRBV14 and TRBJ2-7, with TRBD2 matching over 7 bases. This sequence was found in a boy between 2 and 10 years old with acute lymphoblastic leukemia, due to receive a stem cell transplant. The specimen was PBMCs, collected before TCRalphabeta/CD19-depleted stem cell transplant. This chain's CDR3 is CASSQASGGFYEQYF. In DNA, the CDR3 is TGTGCCAGCAGCCAAGCTAGCGGTGGGTTCTACGAGCAGTACTTC.